The 5 T cell receptor beta chains below come from one sample, sequenced in a study of T cells after yellow fever vaccination. TCRdb reprocessed the 5' RACE reads with MiXCR, giving one entry per CDR3 protein. The data hold about 580,000 distinct CDR3 sequences, with about a sixth observed a single time. The source material was PBMCs, sampled 5 to 6 days after the first yellow fever vaccination. The receptors here all came from a man aged 18 to 30 who received the YFV17D yellow fever vaccine.

This clonotype has just a few counts. The chain recombines TRBV24-1 with TRBJ2-2; perhaps TRBD2 as D (6 bases). V was cut by 3 bases and J by 6 bases, with 10 bases left in between. CDR1 KGHDR and CDR2 SFDVKD come from the germline V gene. The CDR3 covers 14 residues. The CDR3 is CATSDAGYPGELFF. The CDR3 DNA reads as TGTGCCACCAGTGATGCGGGGTACCCCGGGGAGCTGTTTTTT.

CDR3 nucleotides: TGTGCCAGCAGTTACTCCCAGGCCGGGGGAGAGACCCAGTACTTC. Encoded protein: CASSYSQAGGETQYF. The rearrangement links TRBV6-5 to TRBJ2-5, with D tentatively TRBD2 (6 bases). The V gene's germline CDR1 is MNHEY and CDR2 SVGAGI. There are 15 residues in the CDR3. V was trimmed by 0 bases and J by 4 bases, leaving 12 bases between them.

This clonotype was detected only a few times. The chain joins TRBV4-1 to TRBJ2-5; TRBD2 agrees at 8 bases. The trim removed 1 base at V and 4 bases at J, leaving 5 bases unmatched. The CDR3 runs to 15 residues. Germline CDR1 and CDR2: MGHRA and YSYEKL. The DNA for the CDR3 is TGCGCCAGCAGCCAAGGGGTCGGGGGGGGAGAGACCCAGTACTTC. It codes for CASSQGVGGGETQYF.

The rearrangement uses TRBV10-3 and TRBJ2-3; 7 nucleotides agree with TRBD2. V lost 2 bases and J lost 2; bases outside the gene matches: 4. The germline gives CDR1 ENHRY, CDR2 SYGVKD. The CDR3 has 15 residues. CDR3 amino acids: CAISEGGLLTDTQYF. The CDR3 DNA follows: TGTGCCATCAGTGAGGGGGGACTACTCACAGATACGCAGTATTTT.

The chain joins TRBV6-1 to TRBJ2-5; tentative D call: TRBD2 (6 bases). Per the germline V gene, CDR1 is MNHNS and CDR2 is SASEGT. This CDR3 has 15 amino acids. V was cut by 5 bases and J by 5 bases, with 18 bases left in between. The CDR3 bases are TGTGCCAGCAGTCTATACTCCGCGGGGTGGGAGACCCAGTACTTC. Its translation is CASSLYSAGWETQYF.